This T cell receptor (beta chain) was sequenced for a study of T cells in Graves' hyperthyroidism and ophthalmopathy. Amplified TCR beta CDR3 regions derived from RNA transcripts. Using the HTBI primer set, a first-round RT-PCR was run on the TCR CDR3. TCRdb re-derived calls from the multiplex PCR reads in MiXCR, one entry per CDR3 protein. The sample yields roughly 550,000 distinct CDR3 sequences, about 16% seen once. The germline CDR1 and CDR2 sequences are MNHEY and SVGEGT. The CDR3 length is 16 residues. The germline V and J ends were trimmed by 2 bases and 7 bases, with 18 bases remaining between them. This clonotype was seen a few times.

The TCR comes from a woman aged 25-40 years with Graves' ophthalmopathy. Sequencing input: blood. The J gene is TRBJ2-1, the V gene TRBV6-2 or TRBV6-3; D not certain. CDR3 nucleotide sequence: TGTGCCAGCAGTTACGGGTCTCTGGACGTAATGAATGAGCAGTTCTTC. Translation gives CASSYGSLDVMNEQFF.